One sample yielded the 21 T cell receptor beta chains listed below, sequenced in a study of blood T cell repertoires in COVID-19. Clones were read by immunoSEQ multiplex PCR, and TCRdb kept only the in-frame ones, dropping some. This sample has around 58,000 clones, with 88% found just once. Material for sequencing was peripheral blood. The receptors shown here come from a human donor in a cohort sampled during active COVID-19.

The CDR3 sequence is CASSLAGGTQYF. CDR3 nucleotide sequence: TGTGCCAGCAGTTTAGCGGGGGGGACGCAGTACTTC. The chain links TRBV12-3 or TRBV12-4 to TRBJ2-7; 7 positions agree with TRBD2. There are 12 residues in the CDR3. V shed 0 bases and J 9 bases; nucleotides not matched to a gene: 2.

The chain links TRBV3-1 (or the pseudogene TRBV3-2) to TRBJ2-5, with TRBD1 matching 9 bases. This CDR3 region has 16 residues. Germline trimming cut 1 base from V and 5 bases from J; bases unmatched to any gene: 8. CDR1 is LGHDT, CDR2 YNNKEL, per germline (reference sequence). The CDR3 region has the DNA TGTGCCAGCAGCCAAGGGGACAGGGAATTGGTGGAGACCCAGTACTTC. This sequence encodes CASSQGDRELVETQYF.

The chain is built from TRBV20-1 and TRBJ1-5; D is unclear. Germline V gene lookup returns CDR1 DFQATT and CDR2 SNEGSKA (reference sequence). The ends were cut back, 3 bases at V and 5 bases at J, with 11 bases in the middle. This CDR3 is 13 amino acids long. The CDR3 region is CSASAGEDQPQHF. DNA of the CDR3: TGCAGTGCTAGTGCCGGGGAGGATCAGCCCCAGCATTTT.

The V call is TRBV27, the J call TRBJ2-2, with TRBD1 identical over 10 bases. CDR1 is MNHEY and CDR2 is SMNVEV in the germline V gene (reference sequence). The CDR3 spans 14 residues. The J segment lost 7 bases and the V segment lost 6 bases, leaving 5 bases of the junction unmatched. CDR3 nucleotides: TGTGCCAGCAGAAGGACAGGGGGGAACGGGGAGCTGTTTTTT. Translating gives CASRRTGGNGELFF.

This clone was seen just once. This chain joins TRBV7-9 and TRBJ2-1; possible D gene TRBD2, 6 bases. The CDR3 runs to 13 residues. V gave up 3 bases and J gave up 12 bases, with 15 bases separating them. CDR1 is SEHNR and CDR2 is FQNEAQ in the germline V gene (reference sequence). CDR3 amino acids: CASSFVEGGVQFF. In DNA form, the CDR3 reads TGTGCCAGCAGCTTCGTGGAGGGAGGCGTGCAGTTCTTC.

This rearrangement joins TRBV4-3 to TRBJ1-1; weak D call: TRBD1 (5 bases). Germline CDR1 and CDR2: LGHNA and YSLEER. The CDR3 consists of 14 residues. V was clipped by 4 bases and J by 1 base, with 10 bases between them. CDR3 nucleotide sequence: TGCGCCAGCAGCCCCGACACAGGGAACACTGAAGCTTTCTTT. It translates to CASSPDTGNTEAFF.

V gene TRBV19 combines with J gene TRBJ2-7; D possibly corresponds to TRBD1 (6 bases). The germline CDR1 and CDR2 sequences are LNHDA and SQIVND (reference sequence). CDR3 length equals 13 residues. Trimming pared 11 bases from V and 0 bases from J, leaving 14 bases between. In DNA, the CDR3 is TGTGCCTCCTTGGGGACAAACTCCTACGAGCAGTACTTC. This codes for CASLGTNSYEQYF.

This chain uses TRBV5-4 with TRBJ2-7, with D perhaps matching TRBD1 (7 bases). V shed 4 bases and J shed 5 bases, with 25 bases lying between them. The CDR3 spans 17 residues. The germline CDR1 and CDR2 sequences are SGHNT and YYREEE (reference sequence). In DNA, the CDR3 is TGTGCCAGCAGCCCCACCCCCAGGGGGGCGTCAAGTCACGAGCAGTACTTC. It codes for CASSPTPRGASSHEQYF.

This chain connects TRBV11-2 to TRBJ2-1, with 7 nucleotides matching TRBD2. The CDR3 is 15 amino acids. V trimming: 1 base; J trimming: 4 bases; junction bases outside the gene matches: 4. Germline V gene data show CDR1 as SGHAT and CDR2 as FQNNGV. CDR3 sequence reads: CASSLGGTTYNEQFF. CDR3 coding DNA: TGTGCCAGCAGCTTAGGAGGGACTACTTACAATGAGCAGTTCTTC.

The V gene is TRBV6-1, the J gene TRBJ1-4; D is perhaps TRBD1 (6 bases). This CDR3 has 16 amino acids. CDR1 and CDR2 from the germline V gene are MNHNS and SASEGT. With 7 bases removed from V and 7 bases from J, the gap between germline ends came to 22 bases. This CDR3 reads CASNDPGDTLREKLFF. CDR3 nucleotides: TGTGCCAGCAATGACCCAGGGGATACGTTACGTGAAAAACTGTTTTTT.

The rearrangement uses TRBV18 and TRBJ1-3, with 10 bases fitting TRBD1. Per the germline V gene, CDR1 is KGHSH and CDR2 is LQKENI. CDR3 length equals 18 residues. V gave up 5 bases and J gave up 2 bases; unmatched junction bases: 12. The CDR3 sequence is CASSSSPGQGRTGNTIYF. The CDR3 coding sequence is TGTGCCAGCTCAAGTTCACCGGGACAGGGGAGGACTGGAAACACCATATATTTT.

CDR3 DNA: TGCGCCAGCAGGCCGGACAGCTACGAGCAGTACTTC. Protein sequence: CASRPDSYEQYF. V is TRBV5-1 and J is TRBJ2-7, with D perhaps TRBD1 (6 bases). Deletions cut 5 bases from V and 3 bases from J, with 9 bases between. This CDR3 comprises 12 residues. Germline CDR1 and CDR2: SGHRS and YFSETQ.

This clone was counted a few times. The chain joins TRBV12-3 or TRBV12-4 to TRBJ1-5, with D hard to call. V gave up 4 bases and J gave up 4 bases, with 8 bases separating them. The CDR3 totals 13 residues. DNA of the CDR3: TGTGCCAGCAGTTCCCTATTGAATCAGCCCCAGCATTTT. Translation: CASSSLLNQPQHF.

This clone came up a few times. The gene calls are TRBV7-9 and TRBJ2-5; 7 nucleotides match TRBD1. This CDR3 is built from 13 residues. Trimming took 6 bases from V and 5 from J; bases not matched to a gene: 6. CDR1 is SEHNR, CDR2 FQNEAQ, per germline (reference sequence). This CDR3 reads CASSEQGTETQYF. In nucleotides, the CDR3 is TGTGCCAGCAGTGAACAGGGGACGGAGACCCAGTACTTC.

The chain recombines TRBV2 with TRBJ2-1, with D possibly being TRBD1 (5 bases). Between the trimmed V and J ends, which lost 2 bases and 5 bases, there was a span of 13 bases. Germline assignment: CDR1 SNHLY and CDR2 FYNNEI. The CDR3 is 15 residues long. In DNA, the CDR3 is TGTGCCAGCAGTGAACCAAACAGGAAAAACAATGAGCAGTTCTTC. Translated: CASSEPNRKNNEQFF.

The chain has TRBV15 and TRBJ2-1; the match to TRBD2 covers 10 bases. Germline V CDR1 and CDR2: LNHNV, YYDKDF (reference sequence). The CDR3 runs 17 residues. The ends lost 5 bases at V and 4 bases at J; junction bases unmatched: 11. The CDR3 DNA reads as TGTGCCACCAGCGGATCGGGGTCGGGACTAGCGTACAATGAGCAGTTCTTC. Translation: CATSGSGSGLAYNEQFF.

The genes are TRBV4-3 and TRBJ2-3; D might be TRBD2 (5 bases). The ends were cut back, 0 bases at V and 0 bases at J, with 13 bases in the middle. Germline V lookup: CDR1 LGHNA, CDR2 YSLEER. The CDR3 sequence is 17 residues long. The CDR3: CASSQDDYLTSTDTQYF. The CDR3 DNA is TGCGCCAGCAGCCAAGATGACTACCTAACAAGCACAGATACGCAGTATTTT.

The rearrangement uses TRBV4-1 and TRBJ2-7; 9 bases agree with TRBD2. The CDR3 covers 18 residues. V lost 3 bases, J lost 4 bases, and 16 bases stayed unmatched. CDR1 and CDR2 (germline): MGHRA, YSYEKL. This CDR3 reads CASSHNPAVASGDYEQYF. Here the CDR3 DNA reads TGCGCCAGCAGCCACAACCCAGCCGTGGCTAGCGGGGATTACGAGCAGTACTTC.

The V gene is TRBV7-8, the J gene TRBJ1-1; D call uncertain. Germline CDR1 SGHVS, CDR2 FQNEAQ. The ends were cut back, 1 base at V and 5 bases at J, with 8 bases in the middle. This CDR3 contains 13 residues. CDR3 nucleotide sequence: TGTGCCAGCAGCTTAGACTCGAATACTGAAGCTTTCTTT. It encodes CASSLDSNTEAFF.

This clone was detected only a few times. The chain is built from TRBV2 and TRBJ1-2, with 11 bases fitting TRBD1. Germline CDR1 reads SNHLY; CDR2 reads FYNNEI. Trimming removed 4 bases from V and 13 bases from J; junction bases left unmatched: 5. The CDR3 sequence is 12 residues long. In DNA form, the CDR3 reads TGTGCCAGCAGTGGGACAGGGGGCGTGTGCACCTTC. Translation: CASSGTGGVCTF.

The chain combines TRBV30 with TRBJ2-1, with TRBD1 identical over 9 bases. Germline trimming cut 5 bases from V and 4 bases from J; bases unmatched to any gene: 6. In germline, CDR1 is GTSNPN, CDR2 SVGIG (reference sequence). The CDR3 sequence is 14 residues long. The CDR3: CAWSGTGRYNEQFF. The CDR3 DNA sequence: TGTGCCTGGTCCGGGACAGGGAGGTACAATGAGCAGTTCTTC.